The rows below give T cell receptor beta chains drawn from one sample of a study of OX40 agonist ivuxolimab in advanced cancers. Clones were read by immunoSEQ multiplex PCR, and TCRdb kept only the in-frame ones, dropping some. There are roughly 53,000 clones in the sample; more than 70% occur only once, and about 4.5% lies in the top ten. This sample comprised CD4+ or CD8+ T cells sorted from blood, obtained in a trial of the OX40 agonist ivuxolimab. The receptors derive from an adult with an advanced solid tumor such as melanoma, head and neck, liver or kidney cancer. Each CDR3 is given with its conserved first and last residue. A D gene is named only where the DNA matches it firmly. For some rows the clone size is stated as once, few or many, or as a class when expanded; others skip it.

j_call d_call v_call clone_size cdr3_aa cdr3_nt
TRBJ2-5 TRBD2 TRBV7-6 . CASSRTSGRVSETQYF TGTGCCAGCAGCCGGACTAGCGGGAGGGTTTCGGAGACCCAGTACTTC
TRBJ2-5 . TRBV6-1 once CASSESLTAQETQYF TGTGCCAGCAGTGAATCCCTTACAGCGCAAGAGACCCAGTACTTC
TRBJ1-2 . TRBV19 . CASSQRANYGYTF TGTGCCAGTAGTCAGAGAGCTAACTATGGCTACACCTTC
TRBJ2-1 . TRBV19 . CASRSILDFSYNEQFF TGTGCCAGTAGATCGATACTGGACTTCTCCTACAATGAGCAGTTCTTC
TRBJ2-2 TRBD2 TRBV15 . CATRSGTNTGELFF TGTGCCACCAGGAGCGGGACGAACACCGGGGAGCTGTTTTTT
TRBJ2-7 TRBD2 TRBV5-5 . CASRTSGTYEQYF TGTGCCAGCCGGACTAGCGGGACCTACGAGCAGTACTTC
TRBJ1-4 . TRBV7-2 . CASSRPGLREKLFF TGTGCCAGCAGCCGTCCGGGGCTTAGAGAAAAACTGTTTTTT
TRBJ1-4 . TRBV18 . CASSPLGTSTNEKLFF TGTGCCAGCTCGCCCTTAGGGACCTCAACTAATGAAAAACTGTTTTTT
TRBJ2-7 . TRBV19 . CASSISFPSYEQYF TGTGCCAGTAGTATCAGCTTCCCCTCCTACGAGCAGTACTTC
TRBJ2-1 TRBD2 TRBV25-1 . CASSGILAGVYNEQFF TGTGCCAGCAGTGGAATACTAGCGGGAGTATACAATGAGCAGTTCTTC
TRBJ2-3 . TRBV7-2 . CASSSRLITDTQYF TGTGCCAGCAGCTCCCGACTAATCACAGATACGCAGTATTTT
TRBJ2-4 . TRBV5-1 . CASIKDSRTAKNIQYF TGCGCCAGCATCAAAGACAGCCGGACGGCCAAAAACATTCAGTACTTC
TRBJ2-3 . TRBV5-1 . CASSGGTVGSDTQYF TGCGCCAGCAGCGGCGGGACAGTAGGATCAGATACGCAGTATTTT
TRBJ2-1 . TRBV16 . CASSQSRVVAAEQFF TGTGCCAGCAGCCAATCCCGGGTGGTAGCGGCTGAGCAGTTCTTC
TRBJ1-6 TRBD1 TRBV28 few CASSLRGQGSVPPLHF TGTGCCAGCAGTTTGCGGGGACAGGGGAGTGTTCCACCCCTCCACTTT
TRBJ1-2 . TRBV4-3 . CASSHSQNDRTGANYGYTF TGCGCCAGCAGCCACTCACAAAACGACAGGACTGGAGCTAACTATGGCTACACCTTC
TRBJ2-7 . TRBV11-2 . CASSRNTLFEQYF TGTGCCAGCAGCCGAAACACACTGTTCGAGCAGTACTTC
TRBJ2-7 . TRBV11-3 . CASSLAVQGKNEQYF TGTGCCAGCAGCTTAGCGGTCCAGGGGAAGAACGAGCAGTACTTC
TRBJ1-3 TRBD1 TRBV27 . CASSLRSGGPSGNTIYF TGTGCCAGCAGTTTACGGTCAGGGGGTCCCTCTGGAAACACCATATATTTT
TRBJ2-7 . TRBV6-5 . CASSYSRQVYEQYF TGTGCCAGCAGTTACTCGAGGCAGGTCTACGAGCAGTACTTC
TRBJ2-2 TRBD2 TRBV2 . CASSELAGVGTGELFF TGTGCCAGCAGTGAACTAGCGGGAGTAGGTACCGGGGAGCTGTTTTTT
TRBJ2-1 TRBD1 TRBV18 once CASSPYRDRYNEQFF TGTGCCAGCTCACCTTACCGGGACAGGTACAATGAGCAGTTCTTC
TRBJ1-1 . TRBV28 . CASSLLNKNTEAFF TGTGCCAGCAGTTTATTAAACAAGAACACTGAAGCTTTCTTT
TRBJ2-5 . TRBV4-3 few CASSQAEDGYKQETQYF TGCGCCAGCAGCCAAGCGGAAGACGGTTACAAACAAGAGACCCAGTACTTC
TRBJ2-5 . TRBV6-1 . CASSLGVQETQYF TGTGCCAGCAGCCTGGGTGTTCAAGAGACCCAGTACTTC
TRBJ2-5 TRBD2 TRBV5-1 . CASSSGLAGRSETQYF TGCGCCAGCAGCTCCGGACTAGCGGGTCGATCGGAGACCCAGTACTTC
TRBJ2-3 . TRBV5-1 . CASRGSARGGTQYF TGCGCCAGCAGGGGTAGCGCCCGCGGTGGTACGCAGTATTTT
TRBJ2-7 TRBD1 TRBV28 . CASSIPGQVTYEQYF TGTGCCAGCAGTATACCGGGACAGGTTACCTACGAGCAGTACTTC
TRBJ2-1 TRBD2 TRBV28 . CASSIPTSGYNEQFF TGTGCCAGCAGTATCCCGACTAGCGGGTACAATGAGCAGTTCTTC
TRBJ2-1 TRBD1 TRBV28 few CASSPRDRGRIVFF TGTGCCAGCAGTCCACGGGACAGGGGGCGAATAGTGTTCTTC
TRBJ2-7 TRBD1 TRBV6-1 . CASSDEDRGPYEQYF TGTGCCAGCAGTGATGAGGACAGGGGGCCCTACGAGCAGTACTTC
TRBJ2-5 . TRBV7-6 . CASRLGGRGSYQETQYF TGTGCCAGCAGATTAGGGGGGCGGGGGTCGTACCAAGAGACCCAGTACTTC
TRBJ1-5 . TRBV19 . CASKHDHGSNQPQHF TGTGCCAGTAAGCACGATCACGGGAGCAATCAGCCCCAGCATTTT
TRBJ1-1 . TRBV11-3 . CASSSQGNTEAFF TGTGCCAGCAGCTCACAGGGGAACACTGAAGCTTTCTTT
TRBJ2-1 TRBD2 TRBV27 . CASSLKGLAAFNEQFF TGTGCCAGCAGTTTAAAGGGACTAGCGGCTTTCAATGAGCAGTTCTTC
TRBJ2-7 TRBD1 TRBV6-5 . CASRQGALTYEQYF TGTGCCAGCAGGCAGGGGGCATTGACCTACGAGCAGTACTTC
TRBJ2-5 . TRBV27 . CASSNRQTQHF TGTGCCAGCAGTAACCGACAGACACAGCACTTC
TRBJ1-4 TRBD1 TRBV6-1 . CASRGTGSNEKLFF TGTGCCAGCAGGGGGACAGGGTCTAATGAAAAACTGTTTTTT
TRBJ2-7 TRBD2 TRBV19 . CASSIPGTSGYEQYF TGTGCCAGTAGTATACCCGGGACTAGCGGCTACGAGCAGTACTTC
TRBJ2-2 . TRBV7-3 . CASSLSWTGELFF TGTGCCAGCAGCTTAAGTTGGACCGGGGAGCTGTTTTTT
TRBJ1-4 TRBD1 TRBV19 . CASSTDRDNEKLFF TGTGCCAGTAGTACGGACAGGGACAATGAAAAACTGTTTTTT
TRBJ2-4 . TRBV7-2 . CASSNPNNIQYF TGTGCCAGCAGCAACCCGAACAACATTCAGTACTTC
TRBJ1-6 . TRBV7-8 once CASSLGYNSPLHF TGTGCCAGCAGTCTAGGATATAATTCACCCCTCCACTTT
TRBJ1-3 TRBD1 TRBV7-8 . CASRGQGSGNTIYF TGTGCCAGCAGGGGACAGGGCTCTGGAAACACCATATATTTT
TRBJ2-7 TRBD2 TRBV10-3 once CAIRGTTYEQYF TGTGCCATCAGGGGGACTACCTACGAGCAGTACTTC
TRBJ1-2 TRBD1 TRBV6-1 . CASSEAGGYGQGKVVYGYTF TGTGCCAGCAGTGAAGCAGGGGGCTACGGACAGGGGAAGGTTGTCTATGGCTACACCTTC
TRBJ2-1 TRBD2 TRBV10-3 few CAISEGTSGRDEQFF TGTGCCATCAGTGAGGGGACTAGCGGGAGGGATGAGCAGTTCTTC
TRBJ1-2 . TRBV18 . CASSPDANYGYTF TGTGCCAGCTCACCCGACGCTAACTATGGCTACACCTTC